What follows describes a single TCR beta chain. This receptor's antigen is unknown. No base quality values were provided; no much bigger clone lies one nucleotide off. Looking up the germline V gene (reference sequence) yields CDR1 MNHEY and CDR2 SMNVEV. Clipping removes 4 bases from V and 4 bases from J, with 6 as the unmatched junction base count. The CDR3 numbers 15 residues from cysteine through phenylalanine. Left in the record is the CDR3 DNA by itself, 45 bases read in frame from the first base. TCRbeta CDR3 regions were amplified from genomic DNA by means of the immunoSEQ Assay, a bias-controlled multiplex PCR. The authors' analysis ran thus. The number of nucleated cells in each sample was estimated from the amplification of reference gene primers within the assay. Sequence reads were collapsed and filtered to measure the absolute abundance of every unique TCRbeta CDR3 rearrangement. For each sample, productive Simpson clonality was calculated as the square root of Simpson's diversity index over productive rearrangements. TCRdb re-hosts the immuneACCESS table, in-frame sequences only. Its copies lack some clones; in the studies checked, an unresolved V gene accounts for under half of them, and the cause for the rest is not known. The V and J calls and clone size are taken from that table; D and trimming were inferred from the DNA. The sample table lists roughly 150,000 clones, roughly nine tenths of them with a count of one. The top ten clonotypes cover roughly a sixth of the sample.

The collaborating institutions used their own protocols to collect whole blood in K2EDTA tubes. Collaborator samples were shipped for TCRbeta analysis as frozen whole blood, isolated PBMCs, or DNA extracted from either sample type. This sample is part of a study of blood T cell repertoires in COVID-19 (dated by TCRdb to about 2020). General notes on the study: Samples from collaborators originated in the United States, Italy and Spain and spanned both the acute and convalescent phases of COVID-19. The dataset comprised deeply sampled blood TCRbeta repertoires from subjects exposed to, actively infected with, or recovered from COVID-19. The prospective study material was composed of cDNA or gDNA derived from T cells, B-cell-depleted T cells, or PBMCs. HLA class I and class II types, where available, came from metadata supplied by the sample provider rather than from assay-based typing. A de-identified subject ID, COVID-19 status, age in years and sex were almost always included in the sample metadata. A freely available public database, intended as a resource for researchers studying the immune response to SARS-CoV-2, is where the repertoires were released. Samples came from the ongoing ImmuneRACE study (first 160 participants) plus 1,254 subjects from 6 global collaborators. The research as a whole found: How much clinical and demographic metadata was included differed by source and by participant, and the metadata was provided uncurated.

The specimen sequenced was peripheral blood. This TCR was sampled from a man aged 60-69 years with active or convalescent COVID-19. The rearranged segments are TRBV27 and TRBJ1-2; 10 of the junction bases match TRBD1. The CDR3 region has the sequence CASSWTDRGPYGYTF. Here is the DNA: TGTGCCAGCAGTTGGACAGACAGGGGGCCCTATGGCTACACCTTC.